This TCR beta chain was retrieved from a study of regulatory T cells in long-lasting Graves disease. CDR3 length equals 16 residues. V lost 0 bases to trimming and J lost 6 bases; unmatched junction nucleotides: 7. Stated time point: persistent/refractory GD, antithyroid drugs over 5 years with positive TRAb. PBMCs were the source of the RNA used for TCR sequencing. Those enrolled as patients came out of an endocrinology department in Xi'an, China. In building TCR beta libraries, iRepertoire HTBI primers were used together with Arm-PCR of CDR3 regions. TCRdb recomputed calls from the multiplex PCR reads with MiXCR, one row per CDR3 protein. The sample lists around 400,000 distinct CDR3 sequences, 20% to 30% occurring once. This clonotype was detected many times.

The specimen was peripheral blood mononuclear cells (PBMCs), collected when the disease was refractory, from a patient treated with antithyroid drugs. The receptor's source is a female donor with Graves disease. This sequence joins TRBV12-3 or TRBV12-4 and TRBJ1-2; 10 bases map to TRBD1. Here the CDR3 reads CASSLADRGILDGYTF. CDR3 in DNA: TGTGCCAGCAGTTTAGCGGACAGGGGGATATTAGATGGCTACACCTTC.